The next 26 T cell receptor beta chains were all read from a single sample in a study of cytomegalovirus exposure and HLA in healthy donors. Clones were read by immunoSEQ multiplex PCR, and TCRdb kept only the in-frame ones, dropping some. The sample records around 190,000 clones, 85% being singletons. The sample was PBMCs. Receptor source: a man younger than 35 in good health and CMV-seropositive.

The chain has TRBV30 and TRBJ1-2, with 8 bases lining up with TRBD1. Germline CDR1 and CDR2: GTSNPN and SVGIG (reference sequence). There are 16 residues in the CDR3. The trim removed 2 bases at V and 2 bases at J, leaving 10 bases unmatched. CDR3 sequence reads: CAWSLTWDRRNYGYTF. The CDR3 DNA follows: TGTGCCTGGAGTCTCACTTGGGACAGGAGGAACTATGGCTACACCTTC.

A word on this clone: One end of the junction varies from germline; a read error may be responsible. This sequence joins TRBV7-7 and TRBJ1-1, with 8 bases aligning to TRBD1. Germline CDR1 and CDR2: SSHAT and FNYEAQ (reference sequence). The CDR3 totals 13 residues. This CDR3 is CASSLGQGTEAFF. The CDR3, as DNA: TGTGCTAGCAGCTTAGGACAGGGCACTGAAGCTTTCTTT.

The chain carries TRBV6-1 and TRBJ1-6, with D possibly matching TRBD1 (5 bases). Germline lookup yields CDR1 MNHNS and CDR2 SASEGT. V dropped 2 bases and J dropped 9 bases, with 8 bases sitting between them. This CDR3 is 13 amino acids long. CDR3 region: CASSEQGGSPLHF. The CDR3 DNA follows: TGTGCCAGCAGTGAACAGGGTGGTTCACCCCTCCACTTT.

V and J are TRBV12-5 and TRBJ1-2, with 8 bases matching TRBD1. This CDR3 has 13 residues. Unmatched junction bases numbered 6, after V lost 4 bases and J lost 8 bases. The germline V gene encodes CDR1 LGHNT and CDR2 FRNRAP. In nucleotides, the CDR3 is TGTGCTAGTGGTTGGGGACAGGCGGGAGGCTACACCTTC. It yields the protein CASGWGQAGGYTF.

The chain recombines TRBV6-1 with TRBJ1-1; TRBD1 might be the D (5 bases). V lost 0 bases and J 0 bases, leaving 14 bases between the germline ends. Germline V gene lookup returns CDR1 MNHNS and CDR2 SASEGT. The CDR3 runs to 17 residues. CDR3 in DNA: TGTGCCAGCAGTGAAGCTGGGGGGATTCTTATGAACACTGAAGCTTTCTTT. Protein product: CASSEAGGILMNTEAFF.

The J gene is TRBJ1-1, the V gene TRBV11-2, with a possible D match to TRBD1 (5 bases). Trimming shortened V by 3 bases and J by 4 bases, and 24 bases separated the two germline ends. CDR1 and CDR2 (germline): SGHAT, FQNNGV. The CDR3 is made up of 18 amino acids. The CDR3 loop is CASSLNRLGVGSSTEAFF. CDR3 DNA: TGTGCCAGCAGCTTGAACAGGCTAGGGGTTGGTAGCAGCACTGAAGCTTTCTTT.

V usage is TRBV5-1 and J usage is TRBJ2-5, with 9 bases that match TRBD1. Germline CDR1 is SGHRS and CDR2 is YFSETQ. V dropped 5 bases and J dropped 1; count of bases not matched to a gene: 3. CDR3 length equals 14 residues. The CDR3: CASSSTGGQETQYF. DNA for the CDR3: TGCGCCAGCAGTTCGACAGGGGGCCAAGAGACCCAGTACTTC.

This clone was observed at least ten times. Here the CDR3 DNA reads TGTGCCAGCAGCATTAGTGGGGGGGGTGAACAGCCCCAGCATTTT. Amino acid sequence: CASSISGGGEQPQHF. The genes are TRBV13 and TRBJ1-5, with D possibly being TRBD1 (5 bases). Germline CDR1 and CDR2: PRHDT and FYEKMQ (reference sequence). V was trimmed by 5 bases and J by 7 bases, leaving 18 bases between them. This CDR3 comprises 15 residues.

This clone was detected only a few times. The J gene is TRBJ2-3, the V gene TRBV5-4; D might be TRBD2 (5 bases). CDR3 size: 16 residues. Trimming pared 4 bases from V and 6 bases from J, leaving 21 bases between. Germline CDR1 is SGHNT and CDR2 is YYREEE (reference sequence). In DNA form, the CDR3 reads TGTGCCAGCAGCCAAGACCGCCGTGAGGGTTGGGATACGCAGTATTTT. Encoded protein: CASSQDRREGWDTQYF. The full variable domain, in which reference TRBV5-4 and TRBJ2-3 provide the parts outside the CDR3, is ETGVTQSPTHLIKTRGQQVTLRCSSQSGHNTVSWYQQALGQGPQFIFQYYREEENGRGNFPPRFSGLQFPNYSSELNVNALELDDSALYLCASSQDRREGWDTQYFGPGTRLTVL.

The rearrangement joins TRBV7-9 to TRBJ2-7; 8 bases map to TRBD1. Germline-derived CDR1 and CDR2 are SEHNR and FQNEAQ (reference sequence). After removal of 5 bases from V and 6 bases from J, the junction contained 6 bases not matched to a gene. CDR3 length equals 13 residues. The CDR3 protein is CASSLPTGVEQYF. The CDR3 bases are TGTGCCAGCAGCCTCCCGACAGGGGTCGAGCAGTACTTC.

The rearrangement links TRBV10-3 to TRBJ2-7, with 8 bases fitting TRBD1. V trimming: 3 bases; J trimming: 1 base; junction bases outside the gene matches: 8. The CDR3 is 16 residues long. Germline CDR1 and CDR2: ENHRY and SYGVKD. CDR3 nucleotides: TGTGCCATCAGTGATTTTCTGTGGACAGGGTCCTACGAGCAGTACTTC. The encoded protein is CAISDFLWTGSYEQYF.

The sample holds one count of this clone. The rearrangement uses TRBV28 and TRBJ1-6; TRBD1 matches at 11 bases. This CDR3 region has 18 residues. V shed 1 base and J 5 bases; nucleotides not matched to a gene: 7. Germline CDR1 reads MDHEN; CDR2 reads SYDVKM. CDR3 bases: TGTGCCAGCAGTTTATACTCCGGGACAGGGGGAAATAATTCACCCCTCCACTTT. Translation gives CASSLYSGTGGNNSPLHF.

The chain has TRBV4-1 and TRBJ2-5, with TRBD2 matching 8 bases. Germline V lookup: CDR1 MGHRA, CDR2 YSYEKL. The trim removed 1 base at V and 7 bases at J, leaving 11 bases unmatched. CDR3 length: 16 amino acids. Here the CDR3 reads CASSQGDRGGDVTQYF. The CDR3 nucleotides read TGCGCCAGCAGCCAAGGGGACCGGGGGGGGGATGTGACCCAGTACTTC.

The V call is TRBV29-1, the J call TRBJ1-2, with D hard to call. The germline CDR1 and CDR2 sequences are SQVTM and ANQGSEA. V lost 3 bases to trimming and J lost 6 bases, with 17 bases between them. CDR3 size: 14 residues. CDR3 region: CSVEPRRPLHGYTF. The CDR3 DNA reads as TGCAGCGTTGAGCCGCGGCGCCCTTTGCATGGCTACACCTTC. The full variable domain, in which reference TRBV29-1 and TRBJ1-2 provide the parts outside the CDR3, is SAVISQKPSRDICQRGTSLTIQCQVDSQVTMMFWYRQQPGQSLTLIATANQGSEATYESGFVIDKFPISRPNLTFSTLTVSNMSPEDSSIYLCSVEPRRPLHGYTFGSGTRLTVV.

On this clone: Other nucleotide sequences from this sample produce the same CDR3. Written as DNA, the CDR3 is TGTGCCAGCAGTTTACGAGGGGAAAAACTGTTTTTT. Encoded protein: CASSLRGEKLFF. The V gene is TRBV28, the J gene TRBJ1-4; D unclear. The CDR3 spans 12 residues. Trimming shortened V by 2 bases and J by 8 bases, and 6 bases separated the two germline ends. Germline V gene lookup returns CDR1 MDHEN and CDR2 SYDVKM.

The CDR3 loop is CASKPPSGTGYEQYF. CDR3 DNA: TGTGCCAGCAAGCCCCCCTCCGGGACAGGATACGAGCAGTACTTC. The chain couples TRBV6-6 to TRBJ2-7; 8 nucleotides line up with TRBD1. CDR3 length: 15 residues. The germline CDR1 and CDR2 sequences are MNHNY and SVGAGI (reference sequence). Trimming removed 7 bases from V and 4 bases from J; junction bases left unmatched: 12.

The chain is built from TRBV6-5 and TRBJ2-1; 10 nucleotides align to TRBD2. The CDR3 is 15 amino acids. Germline CDR1 reads MNHEY; CDR2 reads SVGAGI. Trimming cost V 7 bases and J 3 bases; bases outside gene matches: 6. The chain's CDR3 is CASTQTSGRYNEQFF. In DNA form, the CDR3 reads TGTGCCAGCACTCAGACTAGCGGGCGCTACAATGAGCAGTTCTTC.

The rearrangement uses TRBV18 and TRBJ1-1; D call uncertain. The germline gives CDR1 KGHSH, CDR2 LQKENI. The CDR3 runs to 13 residues. Deletions cut 6 bases from V and 5 bases from J, with 13 bases between. CDR3 amino acids: CASSLRSQTEAFF. The CDR3 DNA reads TGTGCCAGCTCCCTCCGGAGTCAAACTGAAGCTTTCTTT. Using reference TRBV18 and TRBJ1-1 for the parts outside the CDR3, the full variable domain is NAGVMQNPRHLVRRRGQEARLRCSPMKGHSHVYWYRQLPEEGLKFMVYLQKENIIDESGMPKERFSAEFPKEGPSILRIQQVVRGDSAAYFCASSLRSQTEAFFGQGTRLTVV.

The CDR3 coding sequence is TGTGCCAGCAGCCATACAGGGGAGGTTGGAGTATGGGTGAACACTGAAGCTTTCTTT. Amino acid sequence: CASSHTGEVGVWVNTEAFF. The chain carries TRBV7-3 and TRBJ1-1; 7 bases map to TRBD1. Losses at the gene ends were 5 bases for V and 0 bases for J; bases not matched to a gene: 18. CDR3 length: 19 amino acids. Germline V CDR1 and CDR2: SGHTA, FQGTGA.

V is TRBV5-4 and J is TRBJ2-7; TRBD1 matches 9 bases. CDR1 is SGHNT and CDR2 is YYREEE in the germline V gene (reference sequence). The junction had 6 bases not matched to a gene; V was cut back by 4 bases and J by 1 base. The CDR3 sequence is 15 residues long. CDR3 in amino acids: CASSGPTGGSYEQYF. Written as DNA, the CDR3 is TGTGCCAGCAGCGGGCCGACAGGGGGGTCCTACGAGCAGTACTTC.

The V gene is TRBV10-3, the J gene TRBJ1-3; the match to TRBD1 covers 9 bases. Germline CDR1 is ENHRY and CDR2 is SYGVKD. The V and J ends lost 8 bases and 5 bases, in that order; junction bases with no gene match: 7. This CDR3 is built from 14 residues. The CDR3 loop reads CAIARTGDRNTIYF. As DNA, the CDR3 is TGTGCCATCGCCCGGACAGGGGATCGAAACACCATATATTTT.

The chain uses TRBV30 and TRBJ2-3; D remains ambiguous. Per germline, CDR1 GTSNPN and CDR2 SVGIG (reference sequence). The CDR3 totals 12 residues. V was shortened by 0 bases and J by 5 bases, with 6 bases between the two germline ends. The CDR3 coding sequence is TGTGCCTGGAGTGTACTTATAGATACGCAGTATTTT. Translating it yields CAWSVLIDTQYF.

About this clone itself: At one boundary the junction diverges from the germline segment, which might be a read error. This chain uses TRBV28 with TRBJ2-7; 7 bases match TRBD1. CDR3 size: 11 residues. Germline V lookup: CDR1 MDHEN, CDR2 SYDVKM. CDR3: CGTEGSYEQYF. The DNA for the CDR3 is TGCGGGACAGAAGGGTCCTACGAGCAGTACTTC.

The CDR3 region is CASSLTSGAADTQYF. The CDR3 coding sequence is TGTGCCAGCAGTTTGACTAGCGGGGCGGCAGATACGCAGTATTTT. The chain employs TRBV5-6 and TRBJ2-3; TRBD2 matches 11 bases. Germline CDR1 and CDR2: SGHDT and YYEEEE. Trimming cost V 5 bases and J 4 bases; bases outside gene matches: 6. There are 15 residues in the CDR3.

This clone is a singleton in its sample. The chain is built from TRBV28 and TRBJ2-7; TRBD2 aligns across 7 bases. The germline CDR1 and CDR2 sequences are MDHEN and SYDVKM. The junction had 11 bases not matched to a gene; V was cut back by 3 bases and J by 3 bases. The CDR3 has 16 amino acids. CDR3 protein: CASSLIRGVFDYEQYF. Here the CDR3 DNA reads TGTGCCAGCAGTTTGATCCGGGGGGTGTTTGACTACGAGCAGTACTTC.

This clone was counted a single time. This rearrangement joins TRBV28 to TRBJ2-2; D is undetermined. Germline V lookup: CDR1 MDHEN, CDR2 SYDVKM. This CDR3 contains 16 residues. Trimming shortened V by 2 bases and J by 1 base, and 11 bases separated the two germline ends. CDR3 in DNA: TGTGCCAGCAGTTTAGTCGCACATCTGAACACCGGGGAGCTGTTTTTT. Protein sequence: CASSLVAHLNTGELFF.